This TCR beta chain was sequenced during a study of blood T cell repertoires in COVID-19 (dated by TCRdb to the early 2020s). In the study overall: Samples from collaborators originated in the United States, Italy and Spain and spanned both the acute and convalescent phases of COVID-19. The material from the prospective study consisted of cDNA or gDNA derived from T cells, B-cell-depleted T cells, or PBMCs. Subjects who had been exposed to COVID-19, were actively infected with it, or had recovered from it provided the deeply sampled blood TCRbeta repertoires that made up the dataset. The repertoires were released in a freely available public database meant as a resource for research on the immune response to SARS-CoV-2. The samples were drawn from two sources: the first 160 participants of the ongoing ImmuneRACE study, and 950 to 1,500 subjects contributed by 6 global collaborators. A de-identified subject ID, COVID-19 status, age in years and sex were almost always included in the sample metadata. Where available, HLA class I and class II types were taken from metadata supplied by the sample provider and were not determined by assay-based typing.

The CDR3 contains 13 residues, cysteine and phenylalanine counted. Only CDR3 DNA is held: 39 bases, read in frame from base 1. CDR1 and CDR2, looked up from the germline V gene, are MNHEY and SVGEGT. TCRbeta CDR3 regions were amplified from genomic DNA by means of the immunoSEQ Assay, a bias-controlled multiplex PCR. On the authors' methods: The number of nucleated cells in each sample was estimated from the amplification of reference gene primers within the assay. To quantify the absolute abundance of each unique TCRbeta CDR3 rearrangement, sequence reads were collapsed and filtered. For each sample, productive Simpson clonality was calculated by taking the square root of Simpson's diversity index across productive rearrangements. The source is immuneACCESS, and TCRdb retained only in-frame sequences with V and J called. Part of the clones is not carried over; for the studies checked, unresolved V genes explain less than half of this, and the remainder is unexplained. The V and J calls and clone size come from that table; D and trimming were worked out from the DNA. In this sample the table shows roughly 50,000 clones, around 78% of which occur a single time. The ten largest clones capture 10% to 15% of the sample.

Results and caveats for the whole study, not just this receptor: The amount of clinical and demographic metadata varied by source and participant and was provided uncurated.

Notes on this clone: Its cognate antigen has yet to be identified. At one end the junction does not follow the germline gene, possibly because of a read error.

Whole blood was collected in K2EDTA tubes by collaborating institutions according to the institutions' own protocols. For TCRbeta analysis, collaborator samples were shipped as frozen whole blood, as isolated PBMCs, or as DNA extracted from either sample type. The receptor was isolated from a human donor in a cohort sampled during active COVID-19. The sequence joins TRBV6-2 or TRBV6-3 to TRBJ2-7; the D gene is possibly TRBD2, with 5 bases matching. Material: peripheral blood. The nucleotide sequence is given as TGTGCCAGCAGTTACGAGGTCCCCTCCGAAGCGGACTTC. It encodes CASSYEVPSEADF.